The 16 T cell receptor beta chains listed next were all sequenced from one sample in a study of shared clonotypes between healthy human individuals. Sequenced by immunoSEQ multiplex PCR; TCRdb stores in-frame clones only, minus some. The data show some 470,000 clones, with around 80% seen just once and around 13% held by the top ten. The sequencing input was PBMCs. The source of these receptors is a woman in her thirties or forties in good health. Some clones in this sample may be carry-over from other donors' samples.

A word on this clone: One end of the junction varies from germline; a read error may be responsible. J is TRBJ2-5 and V is TRBV14; 8 nucleotides line up with TRBD2. This CDR3 has 14 amino acids. The V gene's germline CDR1 is SGHDN and CDR2 FVKESK. This CDR3 reads CASSQSGSWETQHF. CDR3 DNA: TGTGCCAGCAGCCAAAGCGGGAGCTGGGAGACCCAGCACTTC.

The V gene is TRBV4-3, the J gene TRBJ2-4, with 8 bases aligning to TRBD1. Germline V CDR1 and CDR2: LGHNA, YSLEER. CDR3 size: 15 residues. V was pared by 3 bases and J by 6 bases, with 7 bases of the junction left unmatched. Here the CDR3 reads CASSHPQGAGNIQYF. CDR3 coding DNA: TGCGCCAGCAGCCACCCCCAGGGGGCGGGAAACATTCAGTACTTC.

Turning to this clone: A read error is possible here, since a much larger clone lies one base away. The rearrangement links TRBV29-1 to TRBJ1-1; D might be TRBD1 (5 bases). CDR3 length equals 13 residues. Trimming took 6 bases from V and 9 from J, leaving 20 bases between them. Germline loops: CDR1 SQVTM, CDR2 ANQGSEA. CDR3 loop: CSVNRDSGTKAFF. The CDR3 region has the DNA TGCAGCGTCAACCGGGACTCAGGGACTAAAGCTTTCTTT.

About this clone itself: A read error likely explains this, since a far larger clone differs by one base. Additional DNA sequences in this sample encode the identical CDR3. This sequence joins TRBV30 and TRBJ1-2; 8 bases are shared with TRBD1. Losses at the gene ends were 1 base for V and 8 bases for J; bases not matched to a gene: 6. This CDR3 is built from 13 residues. Germline V gene data show CDR1 as GTSNPN and CDR2 as SVGIG (reference sequence). CDR3 protein: CAWSADRVKGYTF. Here the CDR3 DNA reads TGTGCCTGGAGTGCGGACAGGGTAAAGGGCTACACCTTC.

The gene calls are TRBV28 and TRBJ2-7; 7 bases agree with TRBD2. CDR1 is MDHEN and CDR2 is SYDVKM in the germline V gene. V lost 4 bases, J lost 6 bases, and 9 bases stayed unmatched. The CDR3 runs 14 residues. The CDR3 loop reads CASSSLREYAEQYF. In DNA form, the CDR3 reads TGTGCCAGCAGTTCCCTGCGGGAGTATGCCGAGCAGTACTTC. Combining the CDR3 with reference TRBV28 and TRBJ2-7 gives the whole variable domain DVKVTQSSRYLVKRTGEKVFLECVQDMDHENMFWYRQDPGLGLRLIYFSYDVKMKEKGDIPEGYSVSREKKERFSLILESASTNQTSMYLCASSSLREYAEQYFGPGTRLTVT.

This chain uses TRBV28 with TRBJ2-7; D not certain. V lost 3 bases to trimming and J lost 5 bases, with 8 bases between them. The CDR3 covers 12 residues. CDR1 and CDR2 from the germline V gene are MDHEN and SYDVKM. Here the CDR3 reads CASSFERHEQYF. CDR3 bases: TGTGCCAGCAGTTTCGAGCGTCACGAGCAGTACTTC.

The chain has TRBV30 and TRBJ2-1; TRBD2 matches at 7 bases. The CDR3 is 16 residues long. Germline lookup yields CDR1 GTSNPN and CDR2 SVGIG (reference sequence). V trimming: 0 bases; J trimming: 6 bases; junction bases outside the gene matches: 11. In DNA, the CDR3 is TGTGCCTGGAGTGTACCGGGGAGGGTTTTCTCCAATGAGCAGTTCTTC. Translating it yields CAWSVPGRVFSNEQFF.

The chain uses TRBV7-2 and TRBJ2-1; 8 nucleotides align to TRBD2. Germline V gene data show CDR1 as SGHTA and CDR2 as FQGNSA. Germline trimming cut 1 base from V and 6 bases from J; bases unmatched to any gene: 2. The CDR3 loop spans 14 amino acids. CDR3 in amino acids: CASSLVSGANEQFF. CDR3 DNA sequence: TGTGCCAGCAGCTTAGTTAGCGGGGCCAATGAGCAGTTCTTC.

V gene TRBV4-1 combines with J gene TRBJ2-2; 7 nucleotides align to TRBD2. CDR3 length: 17 residues. Unmatched junction bases numbered 12, after V lost 0 bases and J lost 8 bases. Germline V gene lookup returns CDR1 MGHRA and CDR2 YSYEKL. The CDR3: CASSQDMGGRIPGELFF. The CDR3 DNA is TGCGCCAGCAGCCAAGATATGGGCGGGAGAATCCCTGGGGAGCTGTTTTTT.

The V and J genes are TRBV11-1 and TRBJ2-1; D uncertain. The V gene lost 4 bases and the J gene lost 4 bases, with 11 bases spanning the gap. This CDR3 contains 14 residues. Germline V gene lookup returns CDR1 SGHAT and CDR2 FQDESV (reference sequence). CDR3 sequence: CASSYPGGYNEQFF. The CDR3 nucleotides are TGTGCCAGCAGCTACCCTGGCGGTTACAATGAGCAGTTCTTC.

The V gene is TRBV7-2, the J gene TRBJ2-1, with D hard to call. Trimming stripped 1 base from V and 10 bases from J, with 11 bases between. Per germline, CDR1 SGHTA and CDR2 FQGNSA. CDR3 length: 13 residues. DNA of the CDR3: TGTGCCAGCAGCTTAGGGCCTAACCCGGAGCAGTTCTTC. Protein: CASSLGPNPEQFF.

V usage is TRBV7-6 and J usage is TRBJ1-2; D is unclear. CDR3 length: 13 residues. The ends were cut back, 1 base at V and 3 bases at J, with 6 bases in the middle. Germline V gene data show CDR1 as SGHVS and CDR2 as FNYEAQ. The DNA of the CDR3 is TGTGCCAGCAGCTTAGGGGCTTACTATGGCTACACCTTC. Translation gives CASSLGAYYGYTF.

The chain employs TRBV19 and TRBJ2-1; TRBD2 agrees at 14 bases. With V trimmed by 4 bases and J by 9 bases, 8 bases remained unmatched. CDR1 and CDR2 (germline): LNHDA, SQIVND (reference sequence). CDR3 size: 16 residues. DNA of the CDR3: TGTGCCAGTAGTACAGGGACTAGCGGGAGTGCTGCTGAGCAGTTCTTC. Translation: CASSTGTSGSAAEQFF.

The chain couples TRBV7-3 to TRBJ1-2, with D unresolved. CDR3 length: 14 amino acids. CDR1 is SGHTA, CDR2 FQGTGA, per germline. The V gene lost 2 bases and the J gene lost 4 bases, with 11 bases spanning the gap. Written as DNA, the CDR3 is TGTGCCAGCAGCTTAGGGTCTGTCCTCTATGGCTACACCTTC. The encoded protein is CASSLGSVLYGYTF.

The CDR3 DNA reads TGCGCCAGCAGCCAAGATTCCGCAGGGGCAATGAACACTGAAGCTTTCTTT. Translation gives CASSQDSAGAMNTEAFF. The chain joins TRBV4-1 to TRBJ1-1, with D perhaps TRBD1 (6 bases). Germline CDR1 MGHRA, CDR2 YSYEKL. Trimming removed 0 bases from V and 0 bases from J, with 14 bases in between. The CDR3 loop spans 17 amino acids.

V gene TRBV7-3 combines with J gene TRBJ2-2; D is unclear. With 2 bases removed from V and 4 bases from J, the gap between germline ends came to 11 bases. Germline V gene sequence: CDR1 SGHTA, CDR2 FQGTGA. The CDR3 consists of 15 residues. Here the CDR3 DNA reads TGTGCCAGCAGCTTAGGGCAGCCGGGCACCGGGGAGCTGTTTTTT. It encodes CASSLGQPGTGELFF.